The rows below give T cell receptor beta chains drawn from one sample of a study of OX40 agonist ivuxolimab in advanced cancers. Only in-frame clones appear in the TCRdb table, and some are missing; sequencing was by immunoSEQ multiplex PCR. This sample has over 50,000 clones, with about 92% found just once. The sequencing here drew on CD4+ or CD8+ T cells sorted from blood, taken in a trial of the OX40 agonist ivuxolimab. The receptors stem from an adult with an advanced solid tumor such as melanoma, head and neck, liver or kidney cancer. Each CDR3 is given with its conserved first and last residue. D genes are given only for firm matches. The listing skips clone size in some rows; elsewhere it reads once, few, many or a size class.

clone size | D gene | J gene | V gene | CDR3 DNA | CDR3 protein
. | . | TRBJ2-1 | TRBV30 | TGTGCCTGGAGTTGGGTGGGTGAGCAGTTCTTC | CAWSWVGEQFF
. | . | TRBJ2-2 | TRBV10-3 | TGTGCCATCAGTGAGTCGGACACCCTGGGGGAGCTGTTTTTT | CAISESDTLGELFF
once | . | TRBJ1-1 | TRBV19 | TGTGCCAGTAGTTATCCTACAGATTTGAACACTGAAGCTTTCTTT | CASSYPTDLNTEAFF
once | . | TRBJ2-1 | TRBV11-3 | TGTGCCAGCAGCACCCTAGGGGCCTACAATGAGCAGTTCTTC | CASSTLGAYNEQFF
once | . | TRBJ2-5 | TRBV6-5 | TGTGCCAGCAGTTACTCGTGGGGCAGCGGACGAGAGACCCAGTACTTC | CASSYSWGSGRETQYF
. | . | TRBJ2-5 | TRBV11-2 | TGTGCCAGCAGCTTAGATGGAGAGACCCAGTACTTC | CASSLDGETQYF
. | TRBD1 | TRBJ1-2 | TRBV7-9 | TGTGCCAGCAGCTTAGGTTACAGGGGGAATGGCTACACCTTC | CASSLGYRGNGYTF
. | TRBD2 | TRBJ2-1 | TRBV4-1 | TGCGCCAGCAGCCAAGATTGGATAGCGGGAGGGCCTAGCAATGAGCAGTTCTTC | CASSQDWIAGGPSNEQFF
. | . | TRBJ1-5 | TRBV29-1 | TGCAGCGTTGAGGTGGGGGGCACTCAGCCCCAGCATTTT | CSVEVGGTQPQHF
few | . | TRBJ1-2 | TRBV13 | TGTGCCAGCAGCCCCCGACTGGGAGTTGGCTATGGCTACACCTTC | CASSPRLGVGYGYTF